Following are 31 T cell receptor beta chains from one sample sequenced in a study of blood T cell repertoires in COVID-19. Repertoires were generated with immunoSEQ multiplex PCR, while TCRdb's copy carries only in-frame clones and drops some. The data hold some 200,000 clones, with roughly 81% observed a single time. The sample was peripheral blood. Receptors were obtained from a woman between 45 and 65 years old with active or convalescent COVID-19.

This clone was observed once. The rearrangement links TRBV5-1 to TRBJ2-5; D not resolved. V was shortened by 1 base and J by 3 bases, with 4 bases between the two germline ends. Germline V CDR1 and CDR2: SGHRS, YFSETQ. The length of the CDR3 is 12 residues. The DNA of the CDR3 is TGCGCCAGCAGCTTGCGCGAAGAGACCCAGTACTTC. Protein sequence: CASSLREETQYF. The full variable domain, its missing parts supplied by reference TRBV5-1 and TRBJ2-5, is KAGVTQTPRYLIKTRGQQVTLSCSPISGHRSVSWYQQTPGQGLQFLFEYFSETQRNKGNFPGRFSGRQFSNSRSEMNVSTLELGDSALYLCASSLREETQYFGPGTRLLVL.

The V and J genes are TRBV6-1 and TRBJ1-5, with unresolved D. V lost 1 base and J 0 bases, leaving 4 bases between the germline ends. The CDR3 length is 14 residues. Per germline, CDR1 MNHNS and CDR2 SASEGT. This CDR3 is CASSEGYSNQPQHF. The DNA for the CDR3 is TGTGCCAGCAGTGAAGGTTATAGCAATCAGCCCCAGCATTTT.

This chain connects TRBV18 to TRBJ2-7, with 9 nucleotides matching TRBD1. The germline CDR1 and CDR2 sequences are KGHSH and LQKENI. Unmatched junction bases numbered 3, after V lost 3 bases and J lost 0 bases. This CDR3 has 15 residues. CDR3 amino acids: CASSPGTGSSYEQYV. CDR3 in DNA: TGTGCCAGCTCACCGGGGACAGGGAGCTCCTACGAGCAGTACGTC.

This rearrangement joins TRBV9 to TRBJ1-6; no clear D. CDR1 and CDR2 from the germline V gene are SGDLS and YYNGEE. CDR3 length equals 14 residues. Trimming took off 2 bases at V and 7 bases at J, with 10 bases between the two ends. The chain's CDR3 is CASSVGTLNSPLHF. DNA of the CDR3: TGTGCCAGCAGCGTGGGCACCCTCAATTCACCCCTCCACTTT.

The V gene is TRBV7-2, the J gene TRBJ1-1; possible D gene TRBD1, 5 bases. CDR1 and CDR2 (germline): SGHTA, FQGNSA. There are 12 residues in the CDR3. V lost 2 bases to trimming and J lost 10 bases, with 11 bases between them. The CDR3 reads CASSLPQGRAFF. CDR3 nucleotide sequence: TGTGCCAGCAGCTTACCTCAGGGCCGAGCTTTCTTT.

This clone showed up just once. This chain uses TRBV11-2 with TRBJ1-1; 8 bases are shared with TRBD1. The CDR3 sequence is 16 residues long. Germline V gives CDR1 SGHAT, CDR2 FQNNGV. V gave up 6 bases and J gave up 2 bases; unmatched junction bases: 11. DNA for the CDR3: TGTGCCAGCAGTCTCACAGGGGGAACAGAAAACACTGAAGCTTTCTTT. It is translated as CASSLTGGTENTEAFF. Drawing the rest from reference TRBV11-2 and TRBJ1-1, the complete variable domain is EAGVAQSPRYKIIEKRQSVAFWCNPISGHATLYWYQQILGQGPKLLIQFQNNGVVDDSQLPKDRFSAERLKGVDSTLKIQPAKLEDSAVYLCASSLTGGTENTEAFFGQGTRLTVV.

V usage is TRBV10-3 and J usage is TRBJ2-2; TRBD2 aligns across 9 bases. The germline V gene encodes CDR1 ENHRY and CDR2 SYGVKD. V was pared by 4 bases and J by 3 bases, with 3 bases of the junction left unmatched. This CDR3 is built from 15 residues. The CDR3 loop reads CAISAQRGDTGELFF. In nucleotides, the CDR3 is TGTGCCATCAGTGCCCAGCGGGGGGACACCGGGGAGCTGTTTTTT.

This chain links TRBV6-2 or TRBV6-3 with TRBJ1-5; the match to TRBD1 covers 7 bases. Germline CDR1 reads MNHEY; CDR2 reads SVGEGT. This CDR3 has 16 amino acids. J gave up 0 bases and V 2 bases, and 4 bases lay outside the gene matches. The CDR3 DNA reads as TGTGCCAGCAGTTACAGACAGGGACTTAGCAATCAGCCCCAGCATTTT. It specifies CASSYRQGLSNQPQHF.

This chain links TRBV19 with TRBJ1-1, with D uncertain. Trimming cost V 5 bases and J 1 base, with 14 bases left between them. Germline V gene data show CDR1 as LNHDA and CDR2 as SQIVND (reference sequence). The CDR3 is 15 amino acids. The chain's CDR3 is CASSRGNGRNTEAFF. The CDR3 bases are TGTGCCAGTAGTCGAGGCAACGGGAGGAACACTGAAGCTTTCTTT.

The genes are TRBV7-8 and TRBJ1-1; the match to TRBD1 covers 8 bases. V shed 5 bases, J shed 3 bases, and the junction held 8 bases outside the gene matches. Germline V gene sequence: CDR1 SGHVS, CDR2 FQNEAQ. CDR3 length equals 15 residues. In DNA form, the CDR3 reads TGTGCCAGCAGCCCGCGACAGGGGTGGGACACTGAAGCTTTCTTT. Encoded protein: CASSPRQGWDTEAFF.

The chain links TRBV5-4 to TRBJ2-3; 11 nucleotides match TRBD1. CDR3 size: 15 residues. Germline loops: CDR1 SGHNT, CDR2 YYREEE (reference sequence). Losses at the gene ends were 5 bases for V and 6 bases for J; bases not matched to a gene: 8. CDR3 in amino acids: CASSQRDRGRDTQYF. CDR3 DNA: TGTGCCAGCAGTCAACGGGACAGGGGGAGGGATACGCAGTATTTT.

The chain is built from TRBV12-5 and TRBJ2-3; 11 nucleotides match TRBD1. V shed 6 bases, J shed 3 bases, and the junction held 8 bases outside the gene matches. The CDR3 length is 16 residues. Per the germline V gene, CDR1 is LGHNT and CDR2 is FRNRAP. CDR3 sequence reads: CASGLGQGAGTDTQYF. In nucleotides, the CDR3 is TGTGCTAGTGGCCTTGGACAGGGGGCTGGGACAGATACGCAGTATTTT. The full variable domain, completed using reference TRBV12-5 and TRBJ2-3, is DARVTQTPRHKVTEMGQEVTMRCQPILGHNTVFWYRQTMMQGLELLAYFRNRAPLDDSGMPKDRFSAEMPDATLATLKIQPSEPRDSAVYFCASGLGQGAGTDTQYFGPGTRLTVL.

Only a few counts were recorded for this clone. The gene calls are TRBV5-4 and TRBJ2-7; possibly TRBD2 for D (6 bases). Germline loops: CDR1 SGHNT, CDR2 YYREEE (reference sequence). This CDR3 comprises 13 residues. V was shortened by 4 bases and J by 3 bases, with 11 bases between the two germline ends. The CDR3 coding sequence is TGTGCCAGCAGCCTGAACGGGGGCTACGAGCAGTACGTC. The encoded protein is CASSLNGGYEQYV.

The V and J genes are TRBV19 and TRBJ1-5, with a possible D match to TRBD1 (6 bases). The CDR3 is made up of 15 amino acids. Between the trimmed V and J ends, which lost 4 bases and 4 bases, there was a span of 14 bases. CDR1 is LNHDA, CDR2 SQIVND, per germline (reference sequence). DNA for the CDR3: TGTGCCAGTAGTAGGCAGCGAGGGGGTAATCAGCCCCAGCATTTT. Its protein product is CASSRQRGGNQPQHF.

The V and J genes are TRBV10-3 and TRBJ2-1, with TRBD1 as a possible D gene (6 bases). CDR3 size: 17 residues. Germline CDR1 and CDR2: ENHRY and SYGVKD. Trimming took 2 bases from V and 9 from J, leaving 23 bases between them. CDR3 region: CAISEASGTLTSGEQFF. CDR3 DNA: TGTGCCATCAGTGAGGCATCCGGGACACTTACGTCGGGTGAGCAGTTCTTC.

The rearrangement joins TRBV3-1 (or the pseudogene TRBV3-2) to TRBJ2-5, with TRBD2 matching over 11 bases. The J segment lost 3 bases and the V segment lost 3 bases, leaving 3 bases of the junction unmatched. This CDR3 comprises 15 residues. CDR1 and CDR2 (germline): LGHDT, YNNKEL (reference sequence). The DNA of the CDR3 is TGTGCCAGCAGCCAGGGGGGACTAGCGGAAGAGACCCAGTACTTC. Translated, it gives CASSQGGLAEETQYF.

Concerning this clone: Other DNA sequences of this sample code for an identical CDR3. The V and J genes are TRBV6-5 and TRBJ1-6; tentatively, D is TRBD1 (5 bases). From germline, CDR1 is MNHEY and CDR2 SVGAGI. CDR3 length: 13 amino acids. V lost 4 bases to trimming and J lost 10 bases, with 11 bases between them. The CDR3 region has the DNA TGTGCCAGCAGTTCGGGACTCCCATCACCCCTCCACTTT. It yields the protein CASSSGLPSPLHF.

This rearrangement joins TRBV25-1 to TRBJ2-1; TRBD2 aligns across 10 bases. This CDR3 region has 15 residues. CDR1 and CDR2 (germline): MGHDK, SYGVNS. Trimming cost V 3 bases and J 6 bases; bases outside gene matches: 5. The CDR3 DNA reads TGTGCCAGCAGTGATCCTAGCGGGGGATTCAATGAGCAGTTCTTC. It yields the protein CASSDPSGGFNEQFF.

V gene TRBV30 combines with J gene TRBJ2-7; D gene unclear. The germline CDR1 and CDR2 sequences are GTSNPN and SVGIG (reference sequence). This CDR3 has 14 residues. V lost 1 base to trimming and J lost 7 bases, with 17 bases between them. The CDR3 reads CAWSDYPPSREQYF. The CDR3 DNA reads as TGTGCCTGGAGTGATTACCCCCCCTCGAGGGAGCAGTACTTC.

V gene TRBV10-3 combines with J gene TRBJ1-1; D is undetermined. This CDR3 contains 13 residues. Germline CDR1 and CDR2: ENHRY and SYGVKD. V lost 2 bases and J lost 5, with 9 bases in between. Here the CDR3 DNA reads TGTGCCATCAGTGAGGGCAGTTGGACTGAAGCTTTCTTT. This translates into CAISEGSWTEAFF.

The rearrangement links TRBV5-1 to TRBJ2-5; TRBD2 aligns across 11 bases. The CDR3 is 16 residues long. CDR1 SGHRS and CDR2 YFSETQ come from the germline V gene. V lost 4 bases and J lost 3; bases outside the gene matches: 8. CDR3 in amino acids: CASSTPSGRSKETQYF. CDR3 in DNA: TGCGCCAGCAGCACCCCTAGCGGGAGGTCGAAAGAGACCCAGTACTTC.

The CDR3 DNA sequence: TGCGCCAGCAGCTTGTCCCGGGACACGGGGTCTTTCTTT. Translated, it gives CASSLSRDTGSFF. The chain is built from TRBV5-1 and TRBJ1-1; a possible D gene is TRBD1 (6 bases). Trimming stripped 1 base from V and 12 bases from J, with 16 bases between. Germline CDR1 reads SGHRS; CDR2 reads YFSETQ. The CDR3 is 13 residues long.

The gene calls are TRBV3-1 (or the pseudogene TRBV3-2) and TRBJ1-2; 9 bases map to TRBD1. The germline CDR1 and CDR2 sequences are LGHDT and YNNKEL (reference sequence). This CDR3 has 15 amino acids. Losses at the gene ends were 4 bases for V and 8 bases for J; bases not matched to a gene: 11. CDR3 nucleotides: TGTGCCAGCAGCCTGCAACCGGGACAGGGATCCGGCTACACCTTC. Translating gives CASSLQPGQGSGYTF.

The rearrangement uses TRBV10-2 and TRBJ1-5; D uncertain. The CDR3 contains 14 residues. Trimming cost V 3 bases and J 2 bases, with 8 bases left between them. Germline CDR1 is WSHSY and CDR2 is SAAADI. CDR3 nucleotide sequence: TGCGCCAGCAGTGATCCCCTTCGCAATCAGCCCCAGCATTTT. It is translated as CASSDPLRNQPQHF.

The V call is TRBV10-3, the J call TRBJ2-5; 8 positions agree with TRBD2. The CDR3 contains 15 residues. In germline, CDR1 is ENHRY, CDR2 SYGVKD. J was trimmed by 2 bases and V by 6 bases; bases with no gene match: 8. The CDR3 bases are TGTGCCATCAGCGTTGGGACTAGTCTTCAAGAGACCCAGTACTTC. Protein sequence: CAISVGTSLQETQYF.

The chain uses TRBV27 and TRBJ2-1, with D possibly matching TRBD2 (6 bases). Germline assignment: CDR1 MNHEY and CDR2 SMNVEV (reference sequence). The germline V and J ends were trimmed by 5 bases and 6 bases, with 17 bases remaining between them. The CDR3 has 15 residues. The CDR3 spells CASSRAGTPTNEQFF. The CDR3 DNA reads TGTGCCAGCAGTCGGGCCGGGACTCCGACCAATGAGCAGTTCTTC.

This sequence joins TRBV5-1 and TRBJ2-1; 10 positions match TRBD2. Germline V CDR1 and CDR2: SGHRS, YFSETQ. V dropped 10 bases and J dropped 10; count of bases not matched to a gene: 8. This CDR3 is 12 amino acids long. DNA of the CDR3: TGCGCCTCGAAAGCGGGAGGGCCAGAGCAGTTCTTC. Its translation is CASKAGGPEQFF.

The chain is built from TRBV27 and TRBJ1-4, with D possibly matching TRBD1 (6 bases). Germline V gene data show CDR1 as MNHEY and CDR2 as SMNVEV (reference sequence). This CDR3 has 15 amino acids. With 5 bases removed from V and 7 bases from J, the gap between germline ends came to 17 bases. CDR3 bases: TGTGCCAGCAGTGCCAACGGGGGGCGTGTTGAAAAACTGTTTTTT. It encodes CASSANGGRVEKLFF.

J is TRBJ2-1 and V is TRBV5-1; weak D call: TRBD1 (6 bases). The CDR3 is made up of 16 amino acids. CDR1 is SGHRS and CDR2 is YFSETQ in the germline V gene. Trimming cost V 4 bases and J 0 bases, with 14 bases left between them. The CDR3 is CASSTYTGSSYNEQFF. DNA for the CDR3: TGCGCCAGCAGCACATATACAGGGAGCTCCTACAATGAGCAGTTCTTC.

This chain uses TRBV5-6 with TRBJ2-1; 16 bases agree with TRBD2. J lost 4 bases, V lost 4 bases, and 5 bases had no gene match. CDR1 is SGHDT and CDR2 is YYEEEE in the germline V gene. CDR3 length equals 17 residues. CDR3 sequence reads: CASSPGLAGGTYNEQFF. The CDR3 DNA follows: TGTGCCAGCAGCCCGGGACTAGCGGGGGGGACATACAATGAGCAGTTCTTC.

This chain's CDR3 is CATSSGGQRTYGYTF. In DNA form, the CDR3 reads TGTGCCACCAGCTCTGGCGGGCAGCGGACCTATGGCTACACCTTC. This chain uses TRBV15 with TRBJ1-2; D is undetermined. The CDR3 length is 15 residues. Deletions cut 5 bases from V and 4 bases from J, with 17 bases between. The V gene's germline CDR1 is LNHNV and CDR2 YYDKDF (reference sequence). Full variable domain (rest looked up from reference TRBV15 and TRBJ1-2): DAMVIQNPRYQVTQFGKPVTLSCSQTLNHNVMYWYQQKSSQAPKLLFHYYDKDFNNEADTPDNFQSRRPNTSFCFLDIRSPGLGDTAMYLCATSSGGQRTYGYTFGSGTRLTVV.